Reported below is one T cell receptor beta chain. Its antigen is still unknown. This entry is derived from a study of identifying expanded T cells in peripheral blood. General study results and limits: Differentially abundant clones: about 1.1 between replicates, roughly 16 at approximately 14 days, around 19 at four. Across healthy donors, higher total template counts meant significantly greater approximately two-week count variance.

Profiling relied on immunoSEQ multiplex PCR, and the TCRdb table lists in-frame clones only, not all of them. The sample shows approximately 100,000 clones, about 89% of them seen only once. Germline CDR1 MDHEN, CDR2 SYDVKM. The CDR3 totals 12 residues. Between the trimmed V and J ends, which lost 5 bases and 6 bases, there was a span of 7 bases. The sample taken for sequencing was blood. The J gene is TRBJ2-2, the V gene TRBV28, with D tentatively TRBD1 or TRBD2 (6 bases each). The TCR was taken from a person aged 18 to 70 in good health. The CDR3 DNA follows: TGTGCCAGCAGTAGGGGGGCCGGGGAGCTGTTTTTT. Protein sequence: CASSRGAGELFF.